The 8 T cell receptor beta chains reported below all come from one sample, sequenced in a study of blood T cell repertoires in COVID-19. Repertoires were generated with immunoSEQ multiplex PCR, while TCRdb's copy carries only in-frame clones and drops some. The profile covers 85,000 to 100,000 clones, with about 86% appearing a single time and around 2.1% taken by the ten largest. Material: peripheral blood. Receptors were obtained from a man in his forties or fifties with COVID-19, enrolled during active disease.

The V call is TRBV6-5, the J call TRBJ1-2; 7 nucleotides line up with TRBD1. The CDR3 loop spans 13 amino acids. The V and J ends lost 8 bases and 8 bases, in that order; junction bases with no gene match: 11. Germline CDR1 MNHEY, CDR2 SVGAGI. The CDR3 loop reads CASRQGFRSGYTF. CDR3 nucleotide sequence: TGTGCCAGCCGACAGGGATTTCGGTCGGGCTACACCTTC.

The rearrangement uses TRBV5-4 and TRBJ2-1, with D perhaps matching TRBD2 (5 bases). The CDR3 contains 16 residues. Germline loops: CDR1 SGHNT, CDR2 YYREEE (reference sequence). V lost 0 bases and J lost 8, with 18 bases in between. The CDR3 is CASSLGVAGSSDEQFF. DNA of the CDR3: TGTGCCAGCAGCTTGGGGGTGGCGGGTAGTAGCGATGAGCAGTTCTTC.

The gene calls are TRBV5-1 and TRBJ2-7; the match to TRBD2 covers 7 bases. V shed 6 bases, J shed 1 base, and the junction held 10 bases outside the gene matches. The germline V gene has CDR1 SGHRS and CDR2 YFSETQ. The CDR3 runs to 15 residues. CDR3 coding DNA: TGCGCCAGCACCCCACAGACGGGGGGATCCTACGAGCAGTACTTC. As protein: CASTPQTGGSYEQYF.

CDR3 amino acids: CASSVGSGTGGTNEKLFF. In DNA, the CDR3 is TGTGCCAGCAGCGTAGGGTCCGGGACAGGGGGCACTAATGAAAAACTGTTTTTT. The V call is TRBV9, the J call TRBJ1-4; 12 bases are a match to TRBD1. Germline loops: CDR1 SGDLS, CDR2 YYNGEE. The CDR3 consists of 18 residues. Germline trimming cut 0 bases from V and 2 bases from J; bases unmatched to any gene: 5.

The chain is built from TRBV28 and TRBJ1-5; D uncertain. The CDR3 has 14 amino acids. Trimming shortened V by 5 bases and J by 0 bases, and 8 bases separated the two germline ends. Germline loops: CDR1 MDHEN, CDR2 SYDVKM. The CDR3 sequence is CASSPLYSNQPQHF. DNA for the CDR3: TGTGCCAGCAGTCCCTTATATAGCAATCAGCCCCAGCATTTT.

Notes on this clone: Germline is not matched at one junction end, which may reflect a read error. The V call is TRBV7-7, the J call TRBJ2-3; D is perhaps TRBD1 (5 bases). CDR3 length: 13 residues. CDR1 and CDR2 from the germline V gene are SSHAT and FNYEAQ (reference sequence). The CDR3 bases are TGTGCTAGCAGCCCAGGGTTCCCAGATACGCAGTATTTT. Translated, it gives CASSPGFPDTQYF.

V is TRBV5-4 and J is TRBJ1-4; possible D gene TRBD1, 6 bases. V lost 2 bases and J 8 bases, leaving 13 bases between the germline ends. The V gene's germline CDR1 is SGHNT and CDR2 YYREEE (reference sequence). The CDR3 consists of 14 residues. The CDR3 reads CASSLTQGSEKLFF. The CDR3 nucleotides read TGTGCCAGCAGCTTAACTCAGGGGAGCGAAAAACTGTTTTTT.

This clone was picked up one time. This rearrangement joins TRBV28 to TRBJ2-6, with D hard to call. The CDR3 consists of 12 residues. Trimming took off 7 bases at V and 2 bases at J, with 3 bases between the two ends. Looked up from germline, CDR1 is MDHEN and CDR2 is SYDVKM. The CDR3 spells CASTAGANVLTF. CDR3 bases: TGTGCCAGCACGGCTGGGGCCAACGTCCTGACTTTC.